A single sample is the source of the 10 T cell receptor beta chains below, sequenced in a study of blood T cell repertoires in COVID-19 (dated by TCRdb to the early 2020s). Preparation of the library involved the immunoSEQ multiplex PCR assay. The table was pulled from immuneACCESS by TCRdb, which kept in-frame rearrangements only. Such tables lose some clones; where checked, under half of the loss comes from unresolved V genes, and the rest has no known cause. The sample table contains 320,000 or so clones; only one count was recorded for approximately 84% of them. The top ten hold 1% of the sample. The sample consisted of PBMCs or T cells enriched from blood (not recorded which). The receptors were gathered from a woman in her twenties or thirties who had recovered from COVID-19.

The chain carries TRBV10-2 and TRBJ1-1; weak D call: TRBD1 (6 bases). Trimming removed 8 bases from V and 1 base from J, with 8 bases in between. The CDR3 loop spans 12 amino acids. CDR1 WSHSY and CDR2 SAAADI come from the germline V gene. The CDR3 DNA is TGCGCCAGCTCCAGGGGGAACACTGAAGCTTTCTTT. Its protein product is CASSRGNTEAFF.

The CDR3 sequence: CASSPSPAGNYGYTF. CDR3 nucleotides: TGTGCCAGCAGTCCATCTCCGGCCGGGAACTATGGCTACACCTTC. The genes are TRBV6-5 and TRBJ1-2; no reliable D call. Germline CDR1 MNHEY, CDR2 SVGAGI. CDR3 length equals 15 residues. The germline V and J ends were trimmed by 5 bases and 2 bases, with 15 bases remaining between them.

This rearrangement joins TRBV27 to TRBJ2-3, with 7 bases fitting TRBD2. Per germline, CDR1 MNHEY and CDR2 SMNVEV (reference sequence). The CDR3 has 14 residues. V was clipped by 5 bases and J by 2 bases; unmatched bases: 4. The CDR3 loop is CASSPRDYTDTQYF. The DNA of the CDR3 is TGTGCCAGCAGTCCCCGGGACTACACAGATACGCAGTATTTT.

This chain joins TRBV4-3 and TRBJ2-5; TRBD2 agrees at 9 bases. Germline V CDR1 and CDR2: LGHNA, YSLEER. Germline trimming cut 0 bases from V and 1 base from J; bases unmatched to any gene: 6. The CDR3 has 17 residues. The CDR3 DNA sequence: TGCGCCAGCAGCCAAGAGGAAGCGGGGGGACTCCAAGAGACCCAGTACTTC. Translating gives CASSQEEAGGLQETQYF.

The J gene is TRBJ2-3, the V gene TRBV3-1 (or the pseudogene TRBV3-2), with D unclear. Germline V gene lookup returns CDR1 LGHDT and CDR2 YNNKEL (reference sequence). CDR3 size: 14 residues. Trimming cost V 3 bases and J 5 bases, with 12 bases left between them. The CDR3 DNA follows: TGTGCCAGCAGCCAGGCTGACTTTTTAGATACGCAGTATTTT. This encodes CASSQADFLDTQYF.

Here the CDR3 DNA reads TGTGCCAGCAGACGGACAGGATCGAACACTGAAGCTTTCTTT. Amino acids: CASRRTGSNTEAFF. This rearrangement joins TRBV6-5 to TRBJ1-1; 7 bases agree with TRBD1. The V segment lost 6 bases and the J segment 1 base; nucleotides outside the gene matches: 5. From germline, CDR1 is MNHEY and CDR2 SVGAGI. The CDR3 is 14 residues long.

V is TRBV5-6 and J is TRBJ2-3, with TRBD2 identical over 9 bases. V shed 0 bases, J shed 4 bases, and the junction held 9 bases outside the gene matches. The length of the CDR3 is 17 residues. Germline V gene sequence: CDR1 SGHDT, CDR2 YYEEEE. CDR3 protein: CASSLDPAGGGSDTQYF. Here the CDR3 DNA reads TGTGCCAGCAGCTTGGATCCGGCGGGAGGGGGCTCAGATACGCAGTATTTT.

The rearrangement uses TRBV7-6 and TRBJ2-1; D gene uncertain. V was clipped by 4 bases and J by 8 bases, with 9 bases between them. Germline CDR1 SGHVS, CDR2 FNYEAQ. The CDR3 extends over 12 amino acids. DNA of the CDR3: TGTGCCAGCAGCTCCAGTTGGCATGAGCAGTTCTTC. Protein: CASSSSWHEQFF.

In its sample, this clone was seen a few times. CDR3 sequence: CASQDRDRPFSGYTF. The DNA for the CDR3 is TGTGCCAGCCAAGACAGGGACCGACCCTTTAGTGGCTACACCTTC. V gene TRBV2 combines with J gene TRBJ1-2; the match to TRBD1 covers 7 bases. The CDR3 loop spans 15 amino acids. Germline trimming cut 8 bases from V and 7 bases from J; bases unmatched to any gene: 16. Germline CDR1 reads SNHLY; CDR2 reads FYNNEI.

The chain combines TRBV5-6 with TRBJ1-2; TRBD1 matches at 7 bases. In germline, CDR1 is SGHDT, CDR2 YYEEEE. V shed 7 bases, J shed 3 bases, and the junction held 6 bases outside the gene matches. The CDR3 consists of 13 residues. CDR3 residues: CASDRQGDYGYTF. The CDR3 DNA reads TGTGCCAGCGACCGGCAGGGGGACTATGGCTACACCTTC.